The source of this TCR beta chain is a study of cytomegalovirus exposure and HLA in healthy donors. Study-level findings and limits: Relative to equally common others, HLA-associated TCR beta chains showed greater clonal expansion in a later analysis.

PCR was performed using 60 Vbeta and 13 Jbeta primers. The repertoire was sequenced with immunoSEQ multiplex PCR; TCRdb's copy has only in-frame clones and lacks some. The repertoire consists of some 110,000 clones, with 50% to 75% occurring once and the leading ten covering about 8%. On this clone itself: Its antigen is not identified.

The CDR3 sequence is 16 residues long. The ends lost 1 base at V and 8 bases at J; junction bases unmatched: 13. Germline V CDR1 and CDR2: SEHNR, FQNEAQ (reference sequence). The TCR comes from a woman aged 40 to 50 in good health and CMV-seropositive. The chain carries TRBV7-9 and TRBJ1-1; the match to TRBD1 covers 7 bases. The sample was PBMCs. Here the CDR3 reads CASSLGVSLMGQEAFF. The CDR3 nucleotides read TGTGCCAGCAGCTTAGGAGTTTCGTTGATGGGACAGGAAGCTTTCTTT.